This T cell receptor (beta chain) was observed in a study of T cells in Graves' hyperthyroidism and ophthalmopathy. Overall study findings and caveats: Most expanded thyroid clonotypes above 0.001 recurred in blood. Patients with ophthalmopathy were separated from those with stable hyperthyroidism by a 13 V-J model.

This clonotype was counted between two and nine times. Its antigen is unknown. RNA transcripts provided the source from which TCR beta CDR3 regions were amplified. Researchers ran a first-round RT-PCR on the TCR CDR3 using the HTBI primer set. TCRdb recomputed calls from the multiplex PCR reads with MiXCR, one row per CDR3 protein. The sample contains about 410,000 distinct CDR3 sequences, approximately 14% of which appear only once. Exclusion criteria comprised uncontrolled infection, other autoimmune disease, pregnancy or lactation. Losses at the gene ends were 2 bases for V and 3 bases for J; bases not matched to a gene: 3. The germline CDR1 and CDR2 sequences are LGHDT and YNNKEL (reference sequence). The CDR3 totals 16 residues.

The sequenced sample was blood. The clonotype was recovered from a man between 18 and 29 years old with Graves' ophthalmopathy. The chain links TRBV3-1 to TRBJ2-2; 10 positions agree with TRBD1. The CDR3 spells CASSQIGTGDTGELFF. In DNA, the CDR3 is TGTGCCAGCAGCCAAATCGGGACAGGGGACACCGGGGAGCTGTTTTTT.